This is a list of T cell receptor beta chains from one sample in a study of vaccination and CD4 T cells after COVID-19. These receptors have no known antigen. MiXCR, run by TCRdb on the PCR reads, gives a single entry per CDR3 protein. Here the sample spans around 10,000 distinct CDR3 sequences, around 28% being singletons. Sequenced material: cultured CD4+ T cells from blood. Every receptor here comes from a human donor with COVID-19. CDR3s include the opening cysteine and the closing phenylalanine or tryptophan. D genes are given only for firm matches. Only part of the rows carry a size: once, few, many, or a class if the clone is expanded.

clone size	V gene	D gene	J gene	CDR3 DNA	CDR3 protein
few	TRBV2	NA	TRBJ1-5	TGTGCCAGCAGTGTCGGTAGCAATCAGCCCCAGCATTTT	CASSVGSNQPQHF
medium-sized	TRBV20-1	NA	TRBJ2-7	TGCAGTGCTAGAGATCAGGTGGTCGAGCAGTACTTC	CSARDQVVEQYF
medium-sized	TRBV6-2/TRBV6-3	NA	TRBJ1-2	TGTGCCAGCAGTGGGGCCGGGACCCAGGTCAGGGGCTACACCTTC	CASSGAGTQVRGYTF
few	TRBV7-2	NA	TRBJ1-4	TGTGCCAGCAGCTTAGCGGGGGCCGCCACAACTAATGAAAAACTGTTTTTT	CASSLAGAATTNEKLFF
few	TRBV6-1	NA	TRBJ1-1	TGTGCCAGCATCTTACGGGGAAATGTGAACACTGAAGCTTTCTTT	CASILRGNVNTEAFF
NA	TRBV7-2	NA	TRBJ1-4	TGTGCCAGCAGCTTGAGAGGGGCGCTTCGGGAAAAACTGTTTTTT	CASSLRGALREKLFF
few	TRBV10-3	NA	TRBJ2-7	TGTGCCATCAGTGCAGAGAGTGGGGGGGCGGGTTCAGGCGAGCAGTACTTC	CAISAESGGAGSGEQYF
NA	TRBV6-1	NA	TRBJ1-5	TGTGCCAGCTCCCAAGACGGGGCGGTAGAGCCCCAGCATTTT	CASSQDGAVEPQHF
NA	TRBV28	NA	TRBJ2-5	TGTGCCAGCAGCCCCCCGGGACGTCTAGAGACCCAGTACTTC	CASSPPGRLETQYF
NA	TRBV6-4	NA	TRBJ2-1	TGTGCCAGCAGTGACTCGACCGGGAACTACAATGAGCAGTTCTTC	CASSDSTGNYNEQFF
NA	TRBV29-1	NA	TRBJ2-7	TGCAGCGTGGCTTTCGACAATTCCCTTGGTGGGCAGTACTTC	CSVAFDNSLGGQYF
few	TRBV11-2	NA	TRBJ2-2	TGTGCCAGCAGCTTAGCCCATGTGGGCGGGGAGCTGTTTTTT	CASSLAHVGGELFF
few	TRBV20-1	TRBD1	TRBJ1-5	TGCAGTGCACCTACGACAGGGTTTTCCAATCAGCCCCAGCATTTT	CSAPTTGFSNQPQHF
NA	TRBV12-3/TRBV12-4	TRBD1	TRBJ1-2	TGTGCCAGCAGTCTAATCGACAGGGGATCCTATGGCTACACCTTC	CASSLIDRGSYGYTF
few	TRBV20-1	NA	TRBJ1-5	TGCAGTGCTAGAGATCCGCTAGGGTATAGCAATCAGCCCCAGCATTTT	CSARDPLGYSNQPQHF
NA	TRBV28	NA	TRBJ1-1	TGTGCCAGCAGCCCGCCGGTATCGTTTTTTCACACTGAAGCTTTCTTT	CASSPPVSFFHTEAFF
medium-sized	TRBV30	NA	TRBJ1-2	TGTGCCTGGAGCCCCCGCGCCGGCTATGGCTACACCTTC	CAWSPRAGYGYTF
few	TRBV20-1	TRBD1	TRBJ1-6	TGCAGTGCCGGACAGGGGGTTAATTCACCCCTCCACTTT	CSAGQGVNSPLHF
few	TRBV7-9	NA	TRBJ2-2	TGTGCCAGCAGTTGGGCCGGGGAGCTGTTTTTT	CASSWAGELFF
NA	TRBV5-8	NA	TRBJ2-1	TGTGCCAGCAGCTTGGCCTTCGGAGCAGACTCCTACAATGAGCAGTTCTTC	CASSLAFGADSYNEQFF
NA	TRBV5-8	TRBD2	TRBJ2-7	TGTGCCAGCAGCTTGTGGTGGGGGGGGGTTATGGTGAACGAGCAGTACTTC	CASSLWWGGVMVNEQYF
NA	TRBV4-2	TRBD2	TRBJ2-5	TGTGCCAGCAGCCAAGGGCGGGGGGCGTTCCAAGAGACCCAGTACTTC	CASSQGRGAFQETQYF
few	TRBV15	TRBD1	TRBJ2-2	TGTGCCACCAGCAGAGATTCGAGGACAGGGGGATACACCGGGGAGCTGTTTTTT	CATSRDSRTGGYTGELFF
NA	TRBV11-3	TRBD2	TRBJ2-1	TGTGCCAGCAGCTTTACCGGGGGGGCCTACAATGAGCAGTTCTTC	CASSFTGGAYNEQFF
NA	TRBV7-2	NA	TRBJ1-2	TGTGCCAGCAGCTCCCGTTCGGCGCCCTATGGCTACACCTTC	CASSSRSAPYGYTF
few	TRBV6-7	NA	TRBJ2-3	TGTGCCAGCAGTAAAGTCGAGGGTAGAACAGATACGCAGTATTTT	CASSKVEGRTDTQYF
NA	TRBV20-1	TRBD2	TRBJ2-1	TGCAGTGCTAGAGTTCTAGCGGGCTCCTACAATGAGCAGTTCTTC	CSARVLAGSYNEQFF
medium-sized	TRBV6-2/TRBV6-3	NA	TRBJ1-5	TGTGCCAGCAGCGACACAGGGCTACCGGGTCAGCCCCAGCATTTT	CASSDTGLPGQPQHF
NA	TRBV27	TRBD1	TRBJ2-3	TGTGCCAGCAGTTTACGCGCCCCAGGGGGCGCATATACGCAGTATTTT	CASSLRAPGGAYTQYF
NA	TRBV19	TRBD2	TRBJ2-5	TGTGCCAGTAGTATAGGGGCACTAGCGGGGGTTCAAGAGACCCAGTACTTC	CASSIGALAGVQETQYF
NA	TRBV28	TRBD1	TRBJ1-4	TGTGCCACCTCGAAGTCCGGGACAGGGGATGAAAAACTGTTTTTT	CATSKSGTGDEKLFF
medium-sized	TRBV20-1	TRBD1	TRBJ1-5	TGCATTAGGACAGGGGATTATCAGCCCCAGCATTTT	CIRTGDYQPQHF
few	TRBV6-2/TRBV6-3	TRBD1	TRBJ2-5	TGTGCCAGCAGTTCTTTCCGGGACAGGGGGAAAGAGACCCAGTACTTC	CASSSFRDRGKETQYF
NA	TRBV5-1	NA	TRBJ2-3	TGCGCCAGCAGCTTGGAGGGGGGGACTAGCACAGATACGCAGTATTTT	CASSLEGGTSTDTQYF
few	TRBV11-2	NA	TRBJ1-1	TGTGCCAGCAGCTTAGATCACTATGAGGGAGGGTTCGCTGAAGCTTTCTTT	CASSLDHYEGGFAEAFF
NA	TRBV7-9	NA	TRBJ2-2	TGTGCCAGCAGAACCAGGGACTCCCTGAACACCGGGGAGCTGTTTTTT	CASRTRDSLNTGELFF
NA	TRBV10-3	NA	TRBJ2-3	TGTGCCATCAGTGAGTCAAAGCCGGGGGTAAGCACAGATACGCAGTATTTT	CAISESKPGVSTDTQYF
medium-sized	TRBV20-1	TRBD1	TRBJ1-2	TGCAGTGCTAGAGCTGGGACAGGGGGGAGAGTGGGTGGCTACACCTTC	CSARAGTGGRVGGYTF
NA	TRBV7-2	NA	TRBJ1-1	TGTGCCAGCAGCTTAGAAAGGGTCCTGAGCACTGAAGCTTTCTTT	CASSLERVLSTEAFF
NA	TRBV9	TRBD2	TRBJ2-5	TGTGCCAGCAGCGTTCAGACTAGCGGGGGCCGAGGAGGGACCCAGTACTTC	CASSVQTSGGRGGTQYF
medium-sized	TRBV10-1	NA	TRBJ1-5	TGCGCCAGTCATTGCAGTGACGGTGGTGCAAGCAATCAGCCCCAGCATTTT	CASHCSDGGASNQPQHF
few	TRBV28	TRBD1	TRBJ1-2	TGTGCCAGCAGTAATACAGGGGGGGATGGCTACACCTTC	CASSNTGGDGYTF
few	TRBV11-2	NA	TRBJ1-2	TGTGCCAGCAGCCTAGGTTCGAGGGTGAACTATGGCTACACCTTC	CASSLGSRVNYGYTF
NA	TRBV5-1	NA	TRBJ1-2	TGCGCCAGCTTTCCAGACGGGATGCTCTATGGCTACACCTTC	CASFPDGMLYGYTF
NA	TRBV4-3	NA	TRBJ1-2	TGCGCCAGCAGCCGGAGCATCGTCACCATTACTAACTATGGCTACACCTTC	CASSRSIVTITNYGYTF
few	TRBV25-1	NA	TRBJ2-2	TGTGCCAGCAGTGAAGATCGGACAGCTACCGGGGAGCTGTTTTTT	CASSEDRTATGELFF
few	TRBV20-1	NA	TRBJ1-2	TGCAGTGCTAGGGCGGGAGGTCGGGGGGATAATGGCTACACCTTC	CSARAGGRGDNGYTF
few	TRBV7-9	TRBD1	TRBJ1-3	TGTGCCAGCAGCCAACAAAACAGGGGGCACGCTGGAAACACCATATATTTT	CASSQQNRGHAGNTIYF
NA	TRBV20-1	TRBD2	TRBJ2-7	TGCAGTGCTCGGACTAGCGGGGGTCCCTACGAGCAGTACTTC	CSARTSGGPYEQYF
few	TRBV7-9	NA	TRBJ2-1	TGTGCCAGCAGCTTAGAGGCAGGGGGGTACAATGAGCAGTTCTTC	CASSLEAGGYNEQFF
NA	TRBV12-3/TRBV12-4	NA	TRBJ1-1	TGTGCCAGCGAGGGAGTTGGAACTGAAGCTTTCTTT	CASEGVGTEAFF
medium-sized	TRBV20-1	TRBD2	TRBJ2-3	TGCAGTGCTAGCGGACTAGCGGGGGATGCTACCCCCACAGATACGCAGTATTTT	CSASGLAGDATPTDTQYF